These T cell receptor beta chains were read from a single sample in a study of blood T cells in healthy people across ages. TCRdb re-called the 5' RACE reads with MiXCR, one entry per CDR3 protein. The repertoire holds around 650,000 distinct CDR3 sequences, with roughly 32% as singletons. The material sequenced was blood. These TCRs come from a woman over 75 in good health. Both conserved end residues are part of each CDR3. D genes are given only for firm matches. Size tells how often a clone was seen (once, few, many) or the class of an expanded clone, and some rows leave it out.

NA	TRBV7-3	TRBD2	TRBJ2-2	TGTGCCAGCAGCCTGCGGGGGGACCTATTCGGGGAGCTGTTTTTT	CASSLRGDLFGELFF
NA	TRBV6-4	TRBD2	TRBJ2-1	TGTGCCAGCAGCCACGGCGGGGGAATGGAGTACAATGAGCAGTTCTTC	CASSHGGGMEYNEQFF
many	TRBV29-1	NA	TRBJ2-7	TGCAGCGTGATTTACTCCTACGAGCAGTACTTC	CSVIYSYEQYF
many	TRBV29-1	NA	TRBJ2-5	TGCAGCGTGATCCAGGGGATAATCGAGACCCAGTACTTC	CSVIQGIIETQYF
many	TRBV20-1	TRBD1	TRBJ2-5	TGCAGTGCCGAGAATCGACAGGGGCTGGAGACCCAGTACTTC	CSAENRQGLETQYF
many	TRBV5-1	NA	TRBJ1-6	TGCGCCAGCAGCTTGGGGACAGACAGAAATTCACCCCTCCACTTT	CASSLGTDRNSPLHF
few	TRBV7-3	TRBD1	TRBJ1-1	TGTGCCAGCAGCCCCAGACAGGGACCGAACACTGAAGCTTTCTTT	CASSPRQGPNTEAFF
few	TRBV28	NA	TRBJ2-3	TGTGCCAGCGGGGGCGCAGATACGCAGTATTTT	CASGGADTQYF
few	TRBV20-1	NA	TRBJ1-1	TGCAGTGCTATTACCACGGGCCTCGACACTGAAGCTTTCTTT	CSAITTGLDTEAFF
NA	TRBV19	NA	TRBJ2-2	TGTGCCAGTAATCCAGGACAATACACCGGGGAGCTGTTTTTT	CASNPGQYTGELFF
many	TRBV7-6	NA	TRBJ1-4	TGTGCCAGCAGCTTAGCAGGGACTGTTCAAGAAAAACTGTTTTTT	CASSLAGTVQEKLFF
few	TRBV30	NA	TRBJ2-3	TGTGCCTGGAGGGGAGAGGGGGGGGGCCGAACAGATACGCAGTATTTT	CAWRGEGGGRTDTQYF
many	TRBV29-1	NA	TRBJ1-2	TGCAGCGTTGAAGGGGATTGGGGTTCCTATGGCTACACCTTC	CSVEGDWGSYGYTF
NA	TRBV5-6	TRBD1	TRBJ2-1	TGTGCCAGCAGTTTGACAGGGGGCGGGGAGACCCAGTTCTTC	CASSLTGGGETQFF
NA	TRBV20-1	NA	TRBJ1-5	TGCAGTGCTAACCTCGGGCCCGACAATCAGCCCCAGCATTTT	CSANLGPDNQPQHF
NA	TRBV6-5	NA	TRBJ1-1	TGTGCCAGCAGATATCTCAGGGACGGATTCACTGAAGCTTTCTTT	CASRYLRDGFTEAFF
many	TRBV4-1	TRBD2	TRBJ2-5	TGCGCCAGCAGCCACTTGGCGGGGGGGGAGACCCAGTACTTC	CASSHLAGGETQYF
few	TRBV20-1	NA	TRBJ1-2	TGCAGTGCTAGAGATCCGAGGACACCAGAGGACTATGGCTACACCTTC	CSARDPRTPEDYGYTF
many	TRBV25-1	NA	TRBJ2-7	TGTGCCAGCACACCCCCTGCGAGGGGACAACGCGAGCAGTACTTC	CASTPPARGQREQYF
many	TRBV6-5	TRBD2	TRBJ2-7	TGTGCCAGCAGTTACGGTCTAGCGGGGACCTCCTACGAGCAGTACTTC	CASSYGLAGTSYEQYF
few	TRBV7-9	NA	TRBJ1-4	TGTGCCAGCAGCTCCCCCTTCGGCGAAAAACTGTTTTTT	CASSSPFGEKLFF
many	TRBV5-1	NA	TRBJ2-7	TGCGCCAGCTCAAGTCGGGGCAGGGGCTACGAGCAGTACTTC	CASSSRGRGYEQYF